This TCR beta chain was identified in a study of cytomegalovirus exposure and HLA in healthy donors. Here immunoSEQ multiplex PCR was the method, and the copy in TCRdb shows in-frame clones only, minus some. The sample includes tens of thousands of clones, roughly 94% of them seen just once. V trimming: 0 bases; J trimming: 8 bases; junction bases outside the gene matches: 6. Germline CDR1 reads MRHNA; CDR2 reads SNTAGT. The CDR3 is 15 amino acids. This sequence originates from a woman between 18 and 29 years old in good health and CMV-seronegative. Source material: PBMCs. The chain joins TRBV6-4 to TRBJ2-1; 8 bases align to TRBD1. The CDR3 loop is CASSDSGTGSDEQFF. Written as DNA, the CDR3 is TGTGCCAGCAGTGACTCCGGGACAGGTTCTGATGAGCAGTTCTTC.